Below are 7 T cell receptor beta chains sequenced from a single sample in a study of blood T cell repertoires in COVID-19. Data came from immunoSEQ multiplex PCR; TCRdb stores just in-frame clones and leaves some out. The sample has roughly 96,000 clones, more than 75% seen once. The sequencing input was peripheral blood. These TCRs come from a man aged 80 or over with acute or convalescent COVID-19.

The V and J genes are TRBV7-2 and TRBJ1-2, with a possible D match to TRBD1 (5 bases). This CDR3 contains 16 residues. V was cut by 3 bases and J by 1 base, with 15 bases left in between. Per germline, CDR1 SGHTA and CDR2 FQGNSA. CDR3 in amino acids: CASSFITGRFNYGYTF. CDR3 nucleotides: TGTGCCAGCAGCTTTATTACAGGCCGCTTTAACTATGGCTACACCTTC.

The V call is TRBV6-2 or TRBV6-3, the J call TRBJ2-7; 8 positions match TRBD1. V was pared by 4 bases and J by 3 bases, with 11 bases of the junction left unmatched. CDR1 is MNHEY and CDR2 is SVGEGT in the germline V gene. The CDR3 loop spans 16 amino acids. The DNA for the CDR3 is TGTGCCAGCAGTTTGTGGACAGGGACCAGCAACTACGAGCAGTACTTC. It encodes CASSLWTGTSNYEQYF.

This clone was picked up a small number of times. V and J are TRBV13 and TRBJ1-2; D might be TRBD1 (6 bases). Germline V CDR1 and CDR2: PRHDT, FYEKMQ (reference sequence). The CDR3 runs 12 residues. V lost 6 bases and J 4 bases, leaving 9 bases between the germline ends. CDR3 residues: CASSGGRYGYTF. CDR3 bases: TGTGCCAGCAGTGGGGGCCGCTATGGCTACACCTTC.

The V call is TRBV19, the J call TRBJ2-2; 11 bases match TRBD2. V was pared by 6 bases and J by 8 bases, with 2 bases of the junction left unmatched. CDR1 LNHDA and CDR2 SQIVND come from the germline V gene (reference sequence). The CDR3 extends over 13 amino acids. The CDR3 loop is CASSLAGGGELFF. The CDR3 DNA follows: TGTGCCAGTAGCCTAGCGGGAGGAGGGGAGCTGTTTTTT.

The CDR3 protein is CASSYPTWEQYF. DNA for the CDR3: TGTGCCAGCAGTTACCCGACTTGGGAGCAGTACTTC. The chain employs TRBV6-2 or TRBV6-3 and TRBJ2-7, with D unresolved. CDR3 size: 12 residues. CDR1 and CDR2 from the germline V gene are MNHEY and SVGEGT. V was cut by 2 bases and J by 7 bases, with 9 bases left in between.

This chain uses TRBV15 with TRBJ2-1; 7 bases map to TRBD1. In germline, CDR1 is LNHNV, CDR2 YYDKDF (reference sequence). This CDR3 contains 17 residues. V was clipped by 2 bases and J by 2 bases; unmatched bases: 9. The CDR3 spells CATSRKTTGFAYNEQFF. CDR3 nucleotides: TGTGCCACCAGCAGAAAGACGACAGGGTTCGCCTACAATGAGCAGTTCTTC.

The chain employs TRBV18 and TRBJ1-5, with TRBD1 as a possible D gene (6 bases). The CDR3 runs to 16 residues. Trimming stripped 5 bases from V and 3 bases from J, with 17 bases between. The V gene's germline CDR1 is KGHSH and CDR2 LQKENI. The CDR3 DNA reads TGTGCCAGCTCAAGAACTCAGGACAGACCCAATCAGCCCCAGCATTTT. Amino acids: CASSRTQDRPNQPQHF.